One and the same sample provided the 9 T cell receptor beta chains below, sequenced in a study of CD8 T cells in Susac syndrome. RNA in amounts of roughly 0.5 to 1 ug was reverse transcribed with random hexamers. TCRdb called the immunoSEQ multiplex PCR reads again in MiXCR, with one record for every CDR3 protein. The table includes roughly 140,000 distinct CDR3 sequences, 94% detected once. The sample taken for sequencing was CD8+ T cells from PBMCs. The receptors come from a human donor in good health.

This clonotype occurred once. The rearrangement joins TRBV4-3 to TRBJ2-5; maybe TRBD1 (5 bases). CDR1 and CDR2 (germline): LGHNA, YSLEER. Deletions cut 1 base from V and 5 bases from J, with 17 bases between. CDR3 length: 16 residues. For the CDR3, the DNA is TGCGCCAGCAGCCAAGTTCGGTCAGGGTGGGGTGAGACCCAGTACTTC. It translates to CASSQVRSGWGETQYF.

The CDR3 region is CASSVNGNYGYTF. Written as DNA, the CDR3 is TGTGCCAGCAGCGTCAACGGTAACTATGGCTACACCTTC. The rearrangement uses TRBV9 and TRBJ1-2; no clear D gene. V was cut by 2 bases and J by 1 base, with 6 bases left in between. The CDR3 sequence is 13 residues long. Germline V gene lookup returns CDR1 SGDLS and CDR2 YYNGEE.

The chain uses TRBV15 and TRBJ2-2; D possibly corresponds to TRBD1 (6 bases). The CDR3 consists of 13 residues. CDR1 LNHNV and CDR2 YYDKDF come from the germline V gene (reference sequence). V was cut by 4 bases and J by 6 bases, with 9 bases left in between. The CDR3 coding sequence is TGTGCCACCAGCACAAACAGGGCCGGGGAGCTGTTTTTT. Translated, it gives CATSTNRAGELFF.

The chain uses TRBV12-3 or TRBV12-4 and TRBJ2-1, with 9 bases identical to TRBD2. CDR3 size: 15 residues. Trimming cost V 1 base and J 4 bases; bases outside gene matches: 2. The DNA for the CDR3 is TGTGCCAGCAGTTTAGTGACTAGCGGTTACAATGAGCAGTTCTTC. Amino acids: CASSLVTSGYNEQFF.

CDR3 nucleotides: TGCGCCAGCGGGGACAGGGGCGAACACGTCGTATACGAGCAGTACTTC. Translated: CASGDRGEHVVYEQYF. The chain carries TRBV5-1 and TRBJ2-7; 10 positions agree with TRBD1. The CDR3 consists of 16 residues. J gave up 4 bases and V 7 bases, and 14 bases lay outside the gene matches. Per germline, CDR1 SGHRS and CDR2 YFSETQ.

The chain recombines TRBV12-3 or TRBV12-4 with TRBJ2-5; D unclear. Trimming cost V 3 bases and J 6 bases, with 11 bases left between them. CDR3 length: 13 amino acids. DNA for the CDR3: TGTGCCAGCAGTTTTACCAGCAGCAAGACCCAGTACTTC. Translated, it gives CASSFTSSKTQYF.

This chain links TRBV29-1 with TRBJ2-7; possibly TRBD1 for D (5 bases). The CDR3 covers 13 residues. V dropped 7 bases and J dropped 2 bases, with 15 bases sitting between them. Germline V lookup: CDR1 SQVTM, CDR2 ANQGSEA. The CDR3 protein is CSAQGAGAYEQYF. Written as DNA, the CDR3 is TGCAGCGCCCAAGGGGCAGGAGCCTACGAGCAGTACTTC.

This clonotype appeared a single time. The chain couples TRBV7-9 to TRBJ2-1; 8 bases line up with TRBD2. CDR3 length: 13 amino acids. Trimming removed 0 bases from V and 16 bases from J; junction bases left unmatched: 8. Germline lookup yields CDR1 SEHNR and CDR2 FQNEAQ (reference sequence). The CDR3 DNA sequence: TGTGCCAGCAGCTTAGCGGAGATAGCGGGATTATTCTTC. Its protein product is CASSLAEIAGLFF.

V gene TRBV20-1 combines with J gene TRBJ1-1; D is undetermined. The V and J ends lost 3 bases and 1 base respectively, with 12 bases between them. Germline loops: CDR1 DFQATT, CDR2 SNEGSKA (reference sequence). The CDR3 extends over 14 amino acids. In nucleotides, the CDR3 is TGCAGTGCTAGGAGTCCGGACGGGAACACTGAAGCTTTCTTT. Its translation is CSARSPDGNTEAFF.